Sequencing of this T cell receptor (beta chain) was carried out in a study of T cell repertoires in aging, cancer and after chemotherapy. Study-wide results and caveats: Age-matched healthy donors had significantly more diverse, less clonal blood TCR repertoires than untreated cancer patients. Healthy donors lost TCR diversity with age mainly through richness, cancer patients through richness and evenness. Immunological memory after chemotherapy cannot be judged from the repertoire data.

A mixed TRB-A/B primer pool amplified rearranged TRB by multiplex touch-down PCR. One entry per CDR3 protein results from TCRdb running MiXCR on the multiplex PCR reads. Among some 7,000 distinct CDR3 sequences listed, 40% were seen once. From germline, CDR1 is MNHEY and CDR2 SVGAGI. The CDR3 sequence is 15 residues long. Trimming shortened V by 0 bases and J by 4 bases, and 13 bases separated the two germline ends. The template was genomic DNA from peripheral blood, not RNA. Details on this clonotype: Its antigen is not known.

Sequencing was performed on blood. This TCR was recovered from a human donor in good health. The chain employs TRBV6-5 and TRBJ2-7; D possibly corresponds to TRBD2 (6 bases). CDR3 DNA sequence: TGTGCCAGCAGTTACTCGTCGCAGGCGGGATACGAGCAGTACTTC. Translating gives CASSYSSQAGYEQYF.